A selection of T cell receptor beta chains follows, all from one sample in a study of blood T cell repertoires in COVID-19. Produced via immunoSEQ multiplex PCR; TCRdb's table is partial and in-frame only. The table records about 160,000 clones, about four fifths of them present only once. The sample taken for sequencing was peripheral blood. The receptors derive from an elderly woman with acute or convalescent COVID-19. Each CDR3 is given without its conserved first and last residue.

V: TRBV5-3
CDR3: ARSLADPGQEPWDYGYT

V: TRBV5-6
CDR3: ASSLAFSGGQETQY

V: TRBV6-2/TRBV6-3
CDR3: ASSYSWAVNTEAF

V: TRBV11-2
CDR3: ASSLLGASQRYNEQF

V: TRBV9
CDR3: ASSEAPGGGYEKLF

V: TRBV24-1
CDR3: ATPTGRGDEQY

V: TRBV29-1
CDR3: SVERSGRPGELF

V: TRBV6-4
CDR3: ASSDSLNSPLH

V: TRBV19
CDR3: ASSPTGTYGYT

V: TRBV5-1
CDR3: ASSFTTTGSNSPLH

V: TRBV20-1
CDR3: SASGGSNNEQF

V: TRBV5-6
CDR3: ASSFRVVVLNYGYT

V: TRBV5-5
CDR3: ASIQTPGGAKTEAF

V: TRBV6-6
CDR3: ASSYSVQMNTEAF

V: TRBV7-3
CDR3: ASSQGVSTEAF

V: TRBV7-9
CDR3: ASSLGANPNYGYT

V: TRBV5-1
CDR3: ASSLSLAGGEQF

V: TRBV10-3
CDR3: AIRQHPSPGELF

V: TRBV6-1
CDR3: ASSDRQESTDTQY

V: TRBV19
CDR3: ASKIGVQDLGYT

V: TRBV9
CDR3: ASSVLGGYEQY

V: TRBV5-8
CDR3: ASSLQGEFNSPLH

V: TRBV30
CDR3: AWSSRQGTGYT

V: TRBV18
CDR3: ASSPQRSENEAF